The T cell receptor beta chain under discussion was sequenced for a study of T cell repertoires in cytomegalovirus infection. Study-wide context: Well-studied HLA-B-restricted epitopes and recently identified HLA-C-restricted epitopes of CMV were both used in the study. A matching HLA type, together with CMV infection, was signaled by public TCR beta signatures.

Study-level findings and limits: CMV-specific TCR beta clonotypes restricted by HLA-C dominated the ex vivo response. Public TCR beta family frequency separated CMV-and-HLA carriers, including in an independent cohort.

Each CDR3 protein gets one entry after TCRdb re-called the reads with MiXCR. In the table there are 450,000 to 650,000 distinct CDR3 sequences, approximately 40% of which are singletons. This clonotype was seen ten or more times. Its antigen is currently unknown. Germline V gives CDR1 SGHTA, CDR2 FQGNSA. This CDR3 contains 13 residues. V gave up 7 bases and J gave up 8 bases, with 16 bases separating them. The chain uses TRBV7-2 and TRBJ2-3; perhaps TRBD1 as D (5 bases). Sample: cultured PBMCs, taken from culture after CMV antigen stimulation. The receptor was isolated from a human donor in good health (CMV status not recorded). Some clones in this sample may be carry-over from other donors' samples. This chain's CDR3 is CASTQQYRGTQYF. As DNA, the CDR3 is TGTGCCAGCACCCAACAGTATAGGGGTACGCAGTATTTT.